What follows are 12 T cell receptor beta chains derived from one specimen sequenced in a study of cytomegalovirus exposure and HLA in healthy donors. Clones were read by immunoSEQ multiplex PCR, and TCRdb kept only the in-frame ones, dropping some. Of around 98,000 clones detected, about 90% appear once; the ten largest clones hold about 6%. Sample: PBMCs. The receptors stem from a man younger than 35 in good health and CMV-seropositive.

The V call is TRBV7-2, the J call TRBJ2-7, with TRBD2 identical over 7 bases. The CDR3 is 13 residues long. Trimming removed 4 bases from V and 0 bases from J; junction bases left unmatched: 0. The germline gives CDR1 SGHTA, CDR2 FQGNSA. CDR3 sequence: CASSWTSSYEQYF. The CDR3 region has the DNA TGTGCCAGCAGCTGGACTAGCTCCTACGAGCAGTACTTC.

The chain couples TRBV7-2 to TRBJ2-5, with 7 bases identical to TRBD1. The CDR3 consists of 16 residues. Germline CDR1 is SGHTA and CDR2 is FQGNSA. V lost 5 bases and J lost 4; bases outside the gene matches: 13. CDR3 loop: CASSPLRRQGGETQYF. DNA for the CDR3: TGTGCCAGCAGCCCCCTTCGTAGACAGGGTGGAGAGACCCAGTACTTC.

This clone was counted once. The rearrangement links TRBV6-5 to TRBJ1-1, with TRBD1 as a possible D gene (5 bases). Germline V gene sequence: CDR1 MNHEY, CDR2 SVGAGI. Trimming left V 6 bases short and J 4 bases short, with 18 bases between. The CDR3 loop spans 15 amino acids. In nucleotides, the CDR3 is TGTGCCAGCAGCCTCTCTCAGGGAGGCGTCACTGAAGCTTTCTTT. Translation: CASSLSQGGVTEAFF.

This rearrangement joins TRBV11-3 to TRBJ1-1; possible D gene TRBD1, 5 bases. The CDR3 totals 14 residues. From germline, CDR1 is SGHNT and CDR2 YENEEA. The V gene lost 5 bases and the J gene lost 0 bases, with 10 bases spanning the gap. The CDR3 coding sequence is TGTGCCAGCAGCCGACAGAGCATGAACACTGAAGCTTTCTTT. Translating gives CASSRQSMNTEAFF.

The chain joins TRBV19 to TRBJ1-2; D unresolved. V lost 3 bases and J lost 7, with 15 bases in between. This CDR3 region has 14 residues. Germline V gives CDR1 LNHDA, CDR2 SQIVND (reference sequence). Here the CDR3 reads CASSMGGGSVGYTF. CDR3 DNA sequence: TGTGCCAGTAGTATGGGCGGAGGTTCGGTTGGCTACACCTTC.

The chain carries TRBV18 and TRBJ1-2; maybe TRBD1 (6 bases). CDR1 and CDR2 from the germline V gene are KGHSH and LQKENI. The CDR3 sequence is 17 residues long. The germline V and J ends were trimmed by 3 bases and 5 bases, with 22 bases remaining between them. This CDR3 reads CASSPTGGRGLQYGYTF. The CDR3 DNA sequence: TGTGCCAGCTCACCCACGGGAGGCAGGGGACTTCAGTATGGCTACACCTTC.

Ten or more counts support this clone. The chain couples TRBV6-4 to TRBJ1-1; tentative D call: TRBD1 (5 bases). Germline values: CDR1 MRHNA, CDR2 SNTAGT. CDR3 length equals 14 residues. The V gene lost 5 bases and the J gene lost 2 bases, with 12 bases spanning the gap. CDR3 DNA sequence: TGTGCCAGCAGTCCCAGCCAGGGAAACACTGAAGCTTTCTTT. Its translation is CASSPSQGNTEAFF.

V usage is TRBV19 and J usage is TRBJ2-1; possibly TRBD2 for D (5 bases). The V gene's germline CDR1 is LNHDA and CDR2 SQIVND (reference sequence). With 6 bases removed from V and 6 bases from J, the gap between germline ends came to 18 bases. This CDR3 comprises 15 residues. CDR3 in amino acids: CASRVGPAASNEQFF. CDR3 sequence (DNA): TGTGCCAGTAGAGTAGGTCCAGCGGCAAGCAATGAGCAGTTCTTC.

Notes on this clone: The sample contains more than one DNA sequence encoding this CDR3. V and J are TRBV11-2 and TRBJ2-7; D may be TRBD2 (6 bases). CDR1 and CDR2 (germline): SGHAT, FQNNGV. V dropped 0 bases and J dropped 2 bases, with 8 bases sitting between them. The CDR3 is 14 amino acids. The CDR3 loop is CASSLERGPYEQYF. The CDR3 coding sequence is TGTGCCAGCAGCTTAGAGCGGGGACCCTACGAGCAGTACTTC.

This chain links TRBV5-6 with TRBJ1-6; no reliable D call. CDR3 size: 16 residues. Trimming removed 0 bases from V and 0 bases from J, with 7 bases in between. CDR1 is SGHDT, CDR2 YYEEEE, per germline. The CDR3 here is CASSLGGDSYNSPLHF. The DNA for the CDR3 is TGTGCCAGCAGCTTGGGCGGGGACTCCTATAATTCACCCCTCCACTTT.

The chain is built from TRBV6-6 and TRBJ2-1; weak D call: TRBD1 (5 bases). V lost 0 bases to trimming and J lost 7 bases, with 16 bases between them. Germline CDR1 reads MNHNY; CDR2 reads SVGAGI (reference sequence). CDR3 size: 16 residues. The CDR3 is CASSYSLQANGNEQFF. The CDR3 DNA is TGTGCCAGCAGTTACTCGTTACAGGCCAACGGGAATGAGCAGTTCTTC.

The genes are TRBV27 and TRBJ1-1; D ambiguous. Germline V gene data show CDR1 as MNHEY and CDR2 as SMNVEV (reference sequence). The CDR3 extends over 14 amino acids. V lost 3 bases and J lost 5, with 13 bases in between. The DNA of the CDR3 is TGTGCCAGCAGTTTGAGTAAAAGCGTGACTGAAGCTTTCTTT. It translates to CASSLSKSVTEAFF.